The present TCR beta chain was sequenced within a study of human T cells and chemical hapten exposure. About the research overall: Per-sample TCR yield variation was attributed mainly to small pooled library volume differences.

General observations from the study: Relative to controls, expanded TCRs formed significantly more large CDR3 similarity clusters.

This clonotype was observed a handful of times. Its antigen is unknown. CDR3 length equals 14 residues. V gave up 5 bases and J gave up 8 bases, with 15 bases separating them. CDR1 and CDR2 from the germline V gene are SGHTA and FQGTGA. The time point was: patch test 2, 6 weeks after DPC sensitization. As to treatment: therapeutic diphenylcyclopropenone sensitization with weekly scalp DPC. The authors extracted total RNA from unfractionated whole blood. Each CDR3 protein gets one entry after TCRdb re-called the RACE reads with MiXCR. The data contain approximately 69,000 distinct CDR3 sequences, 10% of them singletons.

This receptor was taken from a woman in her fifties or sixties with alopecia areata. Some clones in this sample may be carry-over from other donors' samples. This specimen consisted of whole blood, obtained in connection with sensitization to the hapten diphenylcyclopropenone (DPC). The V call is TRBV7-3, the J call TRBJ1-4; possibly TRBD1 for D (6 bases). The CDR3 DNA reads as TGTGCCAGCAGCCCTACAGGGTTAGGGGAAAAACTGTTTTTT. Translation gives CASSPTGLGEKLFF.